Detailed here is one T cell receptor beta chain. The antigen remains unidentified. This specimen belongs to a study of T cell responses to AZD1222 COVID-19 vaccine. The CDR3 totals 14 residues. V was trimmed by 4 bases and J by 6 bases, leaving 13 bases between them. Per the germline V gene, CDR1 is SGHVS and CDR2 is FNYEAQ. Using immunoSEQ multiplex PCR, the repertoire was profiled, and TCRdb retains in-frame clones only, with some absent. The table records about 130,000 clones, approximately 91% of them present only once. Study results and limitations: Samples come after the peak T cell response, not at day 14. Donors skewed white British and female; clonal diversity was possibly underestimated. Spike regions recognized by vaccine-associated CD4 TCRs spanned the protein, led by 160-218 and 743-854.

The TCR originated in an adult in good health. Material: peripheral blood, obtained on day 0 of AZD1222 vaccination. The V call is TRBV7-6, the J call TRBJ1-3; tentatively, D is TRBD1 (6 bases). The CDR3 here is CASSSTSGANTIYF. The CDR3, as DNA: TGTGCCAGCAGCTCCACGTCAGGGGCAAACACCATATATTTT.